The clone carrying this TCR beta chain was seen a few times. Its matching antigen is unknown. The sample originates from a study of somatic mutations in cytotoxic T cells in rheumatoid arthritis. About the study: Using a FACSAria II or Sony SH800, a portion of the V beta antibody-stained T-cell populations were flow-sorted at nearly 100% purity, and among those populations were V beta1+ cells that were then sequenced for TCRB. Study observations and caveats: Exceedance of 20% of CD8+ cells by the largest CD8+ clone occurred in about an eighth of the roughly 60 patients.

Isolation of CD4+ and CD8+ cells used positive magnetic bead selection, with purity checked by flow cytometry. Generated by immunoSEQ multiplex PCR, the TCRdb table keeps only in-frame clones and is missing some. The data hold 18,000 or so clones, with roughly 80% observed a single time. The length of the CDR3 is 14 residues. Trimming took off 6 bases at V and 7 bases at J, with 15 bases between the two ends. CDR1 SEHNR and CDR2 FQNEAQ come from the germline V gene (reference sequence). This rearrangement joins TRBV7-9 to TRBJ1-4; a weak D match, TRBD1 (6 bases). The sequence was obtained from a woman aged 60-70 years in good health. The sequenced sample was CD8+ T cells sorted from blood. DNA for the CDR3: TGTGCCAGCAGGCCGACAGGAAGTCTTGAAAAACTGTTTTTT. Encoded protein: CASRPTGSLEKLFF.